This T cell receptor (beta chain) stems from a study of blood T cell repertoires in COVID-19. About the research overall: Acute and convalescent COVID-19 specimens originated in the United States, Italy and Spain.

J gave up 4 bases and V 4 bases, and 5 bases lay outside the gene matches. Germline CDR1 reads LNHDA; CDR2 reads SQIVND (reference sequence). The CDR3 has 14 residues. Data came from immunoSEQ multiplex PCR; TCRdb stores just in-frame clones and leaves some out. The sample gives roughly 230,000 clones, around 84% of which show up once; approximately 6.6% is in the top ten. Recruits, aged roughly 18 to 95 years, lived in 20 to 30 US areas. This TCR came from a woman aged 45-60 years who had been exposed to COVID-19. The sample taken for sequencing was PBMCs or T cells enriched from blood (not recorded which). This rearrangement joins TRBV19 to TRBJ1-2; 8 bases are shared with TRBD1. The chain's CDR3 is CASSTGTGLYGYTF. CDR3 DNA: TGTGCCAGTAGTACTGGGACAGGACTCTATGGCTACACCTTC.